This T cell receptor beta chain appears in the sequencing data of a study of Ad26.COV2.S vaccination and SARS-CoV-2 variants. Study-wide results and limits: Breadth of non-spike TCRs did not differ between vaccinees and placebo recipients.

Indicated treatment: roughly 19 received Ad26.COV2.S at low or high dose, single or two shots; roughly five received placebo; per-sample allocation not given. Sampling was performed 63 days after the first vaccine or placebo injection. Profiling relied on immunoSEQ multiplex PCR, and the TCRdb table lists in-frame clones only, not all of them. The table lists approximately 450,000 clones, approximately 92% of them singletons. With regard to this clone: The antigen is undetermined.

V lost 3 bases and J 0 bases, leaving 11 bases between the germline ends. There are 15 residues in the CDR3. The germline V gene has CDR1 LGHNA and CDR2 YSLEER. The sequencing used peripheral blood, collected in a trial of Ad26.COV2.S vaccine versus placebo. This TCR was recovered from a person aged 18-65 years who received the Ad26.COV2.S COVID-19 vaccine or a placebo. The J gene is TRBJ1-1, the V gene TRBV4-3; TRBD1 might be the D (5 bases). The CDR3, as DNA: TGCGCCAGCAGCCACCTCACAGGCCTGAACACTGAAGCTTTCTTT. This encodes CASSHLTGLNTEAFF.